This TCR beta chain was recorded in a study of shared clonotypes between healthy human individuals. Trimming cost V 5 bases and J 0 bases, with 11 bases left between them. The CDR3 length is 14 residues. Germline V gene data show CDR1 as SEHNR and CDR2 as FQNEAQ (reference sequence). This clone was recorded a few times. Genomic DNA belonging to each subset was distributed in equal measure over several immunoSEQ plates. Each unsorted PBMC replicate got 300 ng genomic DNA, around 30,000 genomes. The authors' processing: Junction-only immunoSEQ sequences carried no quality scores, so filtering differed. Data came from immunoSEQ multiplex PCR; TCRdb stores just in-frame clones and leaves some out. V and J calls and clone size are those listed in that table; D and trimming were worked out from the DNA. In the table there are approximately 500,000 clones, roughly 80% of which are singletons. Nashville, Tennessee was home to all donors, who were Caucasian adults.

The clonotype comes from a woman between 40 and 50 years old in good health. Some clones in this sample may be carry-over from other donors' samples. The chain links TRBV7-9 to TRBJ2-7; D may be TRBD1 (6 bases). Sequencing input: PBMCs. The chain's CDR3 is CASSPDRNSYEQYF. For the CDR3, the DNA is TGTGCCAGCAGCCCCGACAGGAACTCCTACGAGCAGTACTTC.